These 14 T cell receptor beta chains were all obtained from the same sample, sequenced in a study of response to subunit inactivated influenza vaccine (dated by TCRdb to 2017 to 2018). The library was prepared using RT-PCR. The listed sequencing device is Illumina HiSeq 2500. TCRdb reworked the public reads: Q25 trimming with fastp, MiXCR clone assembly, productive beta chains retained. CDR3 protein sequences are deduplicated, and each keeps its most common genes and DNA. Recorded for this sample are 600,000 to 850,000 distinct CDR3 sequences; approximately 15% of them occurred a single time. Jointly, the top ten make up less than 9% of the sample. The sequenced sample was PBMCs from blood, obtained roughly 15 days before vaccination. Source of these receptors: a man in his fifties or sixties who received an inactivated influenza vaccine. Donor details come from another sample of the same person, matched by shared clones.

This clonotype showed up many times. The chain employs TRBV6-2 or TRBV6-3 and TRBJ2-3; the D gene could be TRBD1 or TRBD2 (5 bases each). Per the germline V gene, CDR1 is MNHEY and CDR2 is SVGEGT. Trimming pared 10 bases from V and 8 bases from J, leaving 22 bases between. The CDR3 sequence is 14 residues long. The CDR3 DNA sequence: TGTGCCACCCATACCGCTGGGGCTGCGGGTACGCAGTATTTT. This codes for CATHTAGAAGTQYF.

The CDR3 nucleotides read TGTGCCTGGAGGTCCCGGTCCCTTTGGAGCTACACCTTC. This sequence encodes CAWRSRSLWSYTF. This chain links TRBV30 with TRBJ1-2; D ambiguous. Trimming shortened V by 3 bases and J by 9 bases, and 17 bases separated the two germline ends. Germline assignment: CDR1 GTSNPN and CDR2 SVGIG (reference sequence). This CDR3 region has 13 residues.

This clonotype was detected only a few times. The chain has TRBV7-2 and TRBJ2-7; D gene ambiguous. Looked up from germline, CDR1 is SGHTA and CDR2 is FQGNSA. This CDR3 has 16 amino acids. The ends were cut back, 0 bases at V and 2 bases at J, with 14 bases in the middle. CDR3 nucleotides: TGTGCCAGCAGCTTAGCGGGGTCTCCGGCACCCTACGAGCAGTACTTC. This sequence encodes CASSLAGSPAPYEQYF.

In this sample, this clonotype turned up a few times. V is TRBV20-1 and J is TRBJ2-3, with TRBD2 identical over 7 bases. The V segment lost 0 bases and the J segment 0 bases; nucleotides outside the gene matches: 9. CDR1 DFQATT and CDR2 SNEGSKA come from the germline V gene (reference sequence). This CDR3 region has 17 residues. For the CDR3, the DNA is TGCAGTGCTAGAGATCTTGCAGGACTAGACAGCACAGATACGCAGTATTTT. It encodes CSARDLAGLDSTDTQYF.

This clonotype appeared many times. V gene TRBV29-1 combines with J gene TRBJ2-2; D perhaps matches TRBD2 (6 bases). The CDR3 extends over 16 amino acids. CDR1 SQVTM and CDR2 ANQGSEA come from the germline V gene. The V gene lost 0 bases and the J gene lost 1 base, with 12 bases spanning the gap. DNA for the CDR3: TGCAGCGTTGAAGATCGTGGTAGCGGGAACACCGGGGAGCTGTTTTTT. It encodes CSVEDRGSGNTGELFF.

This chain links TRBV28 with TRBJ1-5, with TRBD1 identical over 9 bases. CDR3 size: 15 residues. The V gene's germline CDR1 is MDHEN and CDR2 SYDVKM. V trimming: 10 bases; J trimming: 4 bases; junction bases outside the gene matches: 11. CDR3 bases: TGTGCCACCCGTAGTGGGGACAGGGTTAATCAGCCCCAGCATTTT. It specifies CATRSGDRVNQPQHF.

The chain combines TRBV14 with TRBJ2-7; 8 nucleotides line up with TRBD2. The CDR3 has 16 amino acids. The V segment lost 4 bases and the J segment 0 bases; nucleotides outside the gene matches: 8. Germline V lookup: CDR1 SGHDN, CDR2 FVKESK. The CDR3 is CASSPQTSVYSYEQYF. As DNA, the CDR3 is TGTGCCAGCAGCCCCCAGACTAGCGTCTACTCCTACGAGCAGTACTTC.

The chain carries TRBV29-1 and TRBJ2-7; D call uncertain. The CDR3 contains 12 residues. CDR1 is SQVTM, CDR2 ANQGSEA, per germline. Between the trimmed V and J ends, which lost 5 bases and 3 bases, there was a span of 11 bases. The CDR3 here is CSVLGRVYEQYF. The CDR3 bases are TGCAGCGTTCTAGGCAGAGTCTACGAGCAGTACTTC.

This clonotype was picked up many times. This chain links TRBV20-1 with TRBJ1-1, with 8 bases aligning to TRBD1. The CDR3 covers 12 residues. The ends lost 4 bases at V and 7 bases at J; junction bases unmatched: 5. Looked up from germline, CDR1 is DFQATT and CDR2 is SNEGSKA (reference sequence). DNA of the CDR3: TGCAGTGCTAAGACAGGGGACATTGAAGCTTTCTTT. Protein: CSAKTGDIEAFF.

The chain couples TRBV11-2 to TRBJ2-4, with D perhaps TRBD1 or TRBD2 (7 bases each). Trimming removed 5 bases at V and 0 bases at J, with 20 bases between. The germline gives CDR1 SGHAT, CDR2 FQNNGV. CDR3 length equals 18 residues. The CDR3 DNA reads TGTGCCAGCAGCGATAGAGGCCAGGGGGGGCTAGCCAAAAACATTCAGTACTTC. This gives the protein CASSDRGQGGLAKNIQYF.

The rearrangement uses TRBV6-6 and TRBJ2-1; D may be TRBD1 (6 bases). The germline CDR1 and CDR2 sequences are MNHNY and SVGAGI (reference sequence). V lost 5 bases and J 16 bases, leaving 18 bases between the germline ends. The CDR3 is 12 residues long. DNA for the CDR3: TGTGCCAGCAGTCAGGGGACCTCCGCCATATTCTTC. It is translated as CASSQGTSAIFF.

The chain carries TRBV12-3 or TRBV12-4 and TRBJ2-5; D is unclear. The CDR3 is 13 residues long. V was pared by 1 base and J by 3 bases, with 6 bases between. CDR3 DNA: TGTGCCAGCAGTTTAGACACCGAAGAGACCCAGTACTTC. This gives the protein CASSLDTEETQYF.

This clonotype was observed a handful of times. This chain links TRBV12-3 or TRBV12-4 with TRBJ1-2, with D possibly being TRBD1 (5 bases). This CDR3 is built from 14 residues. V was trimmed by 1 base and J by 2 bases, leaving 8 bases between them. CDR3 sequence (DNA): TGTGCCAGCAGTTTAGGAGGGGTCAACTATGGCTACACCTTC. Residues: CASSLGGVNYGYTF.

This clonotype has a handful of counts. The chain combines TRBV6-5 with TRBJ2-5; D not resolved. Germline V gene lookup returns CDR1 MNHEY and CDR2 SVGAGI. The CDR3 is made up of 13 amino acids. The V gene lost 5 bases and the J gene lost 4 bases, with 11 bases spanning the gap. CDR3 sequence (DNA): TGTGCCAGCAGTAAATCAGTACGAGAGACCCAGTACTTC. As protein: CASSKSVRETQYF.